Shown below are 26 T cell receptor beta chains from a single sample sequenced in a study of beta chain features in type 1 diabetes. Reverse transcribing all isolated RNA meant expressed TCRB transcripts were sequenced. Data came from immunoSEQ multiplex PCR; TCRdb stores just in-frame clones and leaves some out. The sample has hundreds of thousands of clones, more than 65% seen once. The sample was naive CD4+ T cells from blood. All receptors derive from a young man in good health.

The chain employs TRBV30 and TRBJ2-5, with 12 bases lining up with TRBD2. The CDR3 runs 21 residues. Trimming removed 0 bases from V and 5 bases from J; junction bases left unmatched: 22. Germline V gene data show CDR1 as GTSNPN and CDR2 as SVGIG (reference sequence). The CDR3 here is CAWSVSLPFSLAGGPLETQYF. The CDR3 region has the DNA TGTGCCTGGAGTGTTTCCCTCCCTTTTTCGCTAGCGGGAGGGCCCCTTGAGACCCAGTACTTC. The variable domain in full, completed from reference TRBV30 and TRBJ2-5, reads SQTIHQWPATLVQPVGSPLSLECTVEGTSNPNLYWYRQAAGRGLQLLFYSVGIGQISSEVPQNLSASRPQDRQFILSSKKLLLSDSGFYLCAWSVSLPFSLAGGPLETQYFGPGTRLLVL.

The rearrangement uses TRBV15 and TRBJ2-5; D is ambiguous. V was cut by 1 base and J by 4 bases, with 1 base left in between. Germline V CDR1 and CDR2: LNHNV, YYDKDF (reference sequence). CDR3 length: 11 amino acids. The CDR3 loop reads CATSRVETQYF. The CDR3 bases are TGTGCCACCAGCAGAGTAGAGACCCAGTACTTC. Complete variable domain (other parts from reference TRBV15 and TRBJ2-5): DAMVIQNPRYQVTQFGKPVTLSCSQTLNHNVMYWYQQKSSQAPKLLFHYYDKDFNNEADTPDNFQSRRPNTSFCFLDIRSPGLGDTAMYLCATSRVETQYFGPGTRLLVL.

This clone was counted a single time. V gene TRBV2 combines with J gene TRBJ1-1; 9 bases agree with TRBD1. Germline V lookup: CDR1 SNHLY, CDR2 FYNNEI. There are 13 residues in the CDR3. The V and J ends lost 4 bases and 6 bases, in that order; junction bases with no gene match: 3. The DNA for the CDR3 is TGTGCCAGCAGTGGACAGGGGGAGGCTGAAGCTTTCTTT. Protein sequence: CASSGQGEAEAFF.

The gene calls are TRBV14 and TRBJ2-3; D might be TRBD1 (6 bases). Germline V gene lookup returns CDR1 SGHDN and CDR2 FVKESK. The V gene lost 0 bases and the J gene lost 6 bases, with 13 bases spanning the gap. The CDR3 totals 15 residues. CDR3 region: CASSQDKQGLDTQYF. Written as DNA, the CDR3 is TGTGCCAGCAGCCAAGATAAACAGGGATTGGATACGCAGTATTTT.

The V call is TRBV7-9, the J call TRBJ2-1; 8 bases agree with TRBD2. Losses at the gene ends were 2 bases for V and 8 bases for J; bases not matched to a gene: 8. CDR1 is SEHNR, CDR2 FQNEAQ, per germline (reference sequence). CDR3 size: 15 residues. CDR3 region: CASSLQAGRADEQFF. The CDR3 nucleotides are TGTGCCAGCAGCTTACAAGCCGGGAGGGCCGATGAGCAGTTCTTC.

This chain uses TRBV7-2 with TRBJ2-3; no firm D call. Trimming pared 5 bases from V and 5 bases from J, leaving 5 bases between. The length of the CDR3 is 11 residues. Germline V gives CDR1 SGHTA, CDR2 FQGNSA. CDR3 bases: TGTGCCAGCAGCATCGGAGATACGCAGTATTTT. Translated, it gives CASSIGDTQYF.

The CDR3 DNA reads TGCGCCAGCAGTTGGGGGGACGAGCAGTACTTC. It specifies CASSWGDEQYF. The V and J genes are TRBV10-2 and TRBJ2-7; weak D call: TRBD2 (6 bases). CDR1 WSHSY and CDR2 SAAADI come from the germline V gene. The CDR3 has 11 residues. V was trimmed by 5 bases and J by 5 bases, leaving 7 bases between them.

This clone has more than one count but fewer than ten. V usage is TRBV30 and J usage is TRBJ2-1; no clear D gene. This CDR3 is 15 amino acids long. Germline V gene lookup returns CDR1 GTSNPN and CDR2 SVGIG (reference sequence). V was trimmed by 0 bases and J by 0 bases, leaving 9 bases between them. The chain's CDR3 is CAWSVLVSSYNEQFF. CDR3 DNA: TGTGCCTGGAGTGTACTGGTGAGCTCCTACAATGAGCAGTTCTTC.

CDR3 sequence: CASSLAGARSTGELFF. The CDR3 nucleotides are TGTGCCAGCAGCTTAGCAGGGGCGCGCAGCACCGGGGAGCTGTTTTTT. The chain has TRBV11-2 and TRBJ2-2; D is possibly TRBD1 (6 bases). This CDR3 is built from 16 residues. From germline, CDR1 is SGHAT and CDR2 FQNNGV. V gave up 1 base and J gave up 4 bases, with 13 bases separating them.

The V call is TRBV9, the J call TRBJ1-2, with 11 bases matching TRBD1. J gave up 4 bases and V 4 bases, and 6 bases lay outside the gene matches. The CDR3 loop spans 15 amino acids. Germline CDR1 is SGDLS and CDR2 is YYNGEE. In DNA, the CDR3 is TGTGCCAGCAGCCTAGGACAGGGGGCGTTCTATGGCTACACCTTC. It encodes CASSLGQGAFYGYTF.

The count of this clone is one. The chain employs TRBV9 and TRBJ2-7; no clear D gene. Germline V CDR1 and CDR2: SGDLS, YYNGEE. The V end lost 0 bases, the J end lost 5 bases, and 15 bases lay between the germline ends. The CDR3 is made up of 15 amino acids. The CDR3 nucleotides are TGTGCCAGCAGCGTAGATCCCTCCGGTTTAGACGAGCAGTACTTC. Encoded protein: CASSVDPSGLDEQYF.

This clone was seen a few times. The same CDR3 also results from other DNA sequences found in this sample. The V call is TRBV2, the J call TRBJ2-7; 7 bases align to TRBD1. CDR1 is SNHLY and CDR2 is FYNNEI in the germline V gene. J was trimmed by 4 bases and V by 6 bases; bases with no gene match: 3. The CDR3 runs to 12 residues. CDR3 nucleotides: TGTGCCAGCAGGGAACAGGGGTACGAGCAGTACTTC. This gives the protein CASREQGYEQYF. Full variable domain (missing parts from reference TRBV2 and TRBJ2-7): EPEVTQTPSHQVTQMGQEVILRCVPISNHLYFYWYRQILGQKVEFLVSFYNNEISEKSEIFDDQFSVERPDGSNFTLKIRSTKLEDSAMYFCASREQGYEQYFGPGTRLTVT.

The gene calls are TRBV7-2 and TRBJ2-3; TRBD2 aligns across 12 bases. The CDR3 has 16 amino acids. J gave up 0 bases and V 3 bases, and 1 base lay outside the gene matches. Germline lookup yields CDR1 SGHTA and CDR2 FQGNSA. The CDR3 here is CASSLTSGGSTDTQYF. DNA for the CDR3: TGTGCCAGCAGCTTGACTAGCGGGGGAAGCACAGATACGCAGTATTTT.

CDR3 residues: CASRPAGALSYEQYF. The CDR3 DNA reads as TGTGCCAGCAGACCAGCGGGGGCCCTCTCCTACGAGCAGTACTTC. V usage is TRBV7-2 and J usage is TRBJ2-7, with 8 bases identical to TRBD2. CDR1 is SGHTA, CDR2 FQGNSA, per germline. V trimming: 6 bases; J trimming: 0 bases; junction bases outside the gene matches: 7. The CDR3 length is 15 residues.

The chain joins TRBV6-5 to TRBJ1-6; D gene ambiguous. The ends were cut back, 7 bases at V and 6 bases at J, with 16 bases in the middle. The CDR3 totals 15 residues. Germline values: CDR1 MNHEY, CDR2 SVGAGI. The CDR3: CASTELGRTNSPLHF. CDR3 nucleotide sequence: TGTGCCAGCACAGAACTCGGACGGACTAATTCACCCCTCCACTTT.

This clone was counted only a few times. In DNA, the CDR3 is TGCAGCGCACCCGCTTACACCGGGGAGCTGTTTTTT. It specifies CSAPAYTGELFF. V gene TRBV29-1 combines with J gene TRBJ2-2; D uncertain. Trimming shortened V by 7 bases and J by 3 bases, and 9 bases separated the two germline ends. Germline V gene data show CDR1 as SQVTM and CDR2 as ANQGSEA. CDR3 length: 12 residues.

This chain joins TRBV7-2 and TRBJ2-1; TRBD2 agrees at 8 bases. The CDR3 covers 14 residues. J was trimmed by 9 bases and V by 8 bases; bases with no gene match: 12. The germline CDR1 and CDR2 sequences are SGHTA and FQGNSA. DNA for the CDR3: TGTGCCAGCTCGCCTGGGACTAGTTCCGGTGAGCAGTTCTTC. Its translation is CASSPGTSSGEQFF.

Concerning this clone itself: The same CDR3 can be traced to other DNA sequences in this sample. J is TRBJ2-1 and V is TRBV28, with D unclear. CDR3 length: 12 amino acids. The germline gives CDR1 MDHEN, CDR2 SYDVKM. The V end lost 6 bases, the J end lost 4 bases, and 7 bases lay between the germline ends. CDR3 in amino acids: CASSSRYNEQFF. DNA for the CDR3: TGTGCCAGCAGCTCTAGGTACAATGAGCAGTTCTTC. Supplemented by reference TRBV28 and TRBJ2-1, the full variable domain reads DVKVTQSSRYLVKRTGEKVFLECVQDMDHENMFWYRQDPGLGLRLIYFSYDVKMKEKGDIPEGYSVSREKKERFSLILESASTNQTSMYLCASSSRYNEQFFGPGTRLTVL.

The V call is TRBV4-1, the J call TRBJ1-1; 8 positions match TRBD1. Trimming removed 0 bases from V and 2 bases from J; junction bases left unmatched: 5. There are 16 residues in the CDR3. Germline values: CDR1 MGHRA, CDR2 YSYEKL. CDR3 sequence reads: CASSQDRGTGNTEAFF. CDR3 sequence (DNA): TGCGCCAGCAGCCAAGATCGGGGGACAGGTAACACTGAAGCTTTCTTT.

The chain is built from TRBV21-1 and TRBJ2-7; the table names TRBD1, a call not compared with the DNA. TRBV21-1 is described as a pseudogene. This CDR3 is built from 15 residues. The CDR3 DNA is TGTGCCAGCAGCAAATGGGACAGGGTGACGTACGAGCAGTACTTC. As protein: CASSKWDRVTYEQYF.

The V call is TRBV25-1, the J call TRBJ2-7; 12 bases are a match to TRBD2. This CDR3 comprises 12 residues. Trimming took 6 bases from V and 6 from J; bases not matched to a gene: 0. Germline CDR1 reads MGHDK; CDR2 reads SYGVNS. CDR3 bases: TGTGCCAGCAGACTAGCGGGAGGCGAGCAGTACTTC. Its translation: CASRLAGGEQYF.

The chain employs TRBV30 and TRBJ1-5; tentative D call: TRBD1 (5 bases). Trimming left V 1 base short and J 7 bases short, with 23 bases between. The CDR3 has 17 residues. From germline, CDR1 is GTSNPN and CDR2 SVGIG (reference sequence). The CDR3 loop is CAWSGRDLGRGRQPQHF. Written as DNA, the CDR3 is TGTGCCTGGAGTGGAAGGGACCTTGGCCGGGGCCGACAGCCCCAGCATTTT.

This clone was seen a few times. One end of the junction fails to match germline, which may point to a read error. The chain carries TRBV7-9 and TRBJ1-1; D gene ambiguous. The CDR3 consists of 14 residues. Germline V gives CDR1 SEHNR, CDR2 FQNEAQ (reference sequence). This chain's CDR3 is CASSLDTVNTEAFF. The CDR3 bases are TGTGCCAGCAGTTTAGACACTGTGAACACTGAAGCTTTCTTT.

This clone showed up just a few times. The genes are TRBV4-2 and TRBJ2-1; 10 nucleotides agree with TRBD2. V shed 4 bases and J 0 bases; nucleotides not matched to a gene: 18. The CDR3 is made up of 21 amino acids. From germline, CDR1 is LGHNA and CDR2 YNFKEQ. The CDR3 DNA sequence: TGTGCCAGCAGCCCCAGGGGGAGTAGCGGGAGGTCCTCGAGCTCCTACAATGAGCAGTTCTTC. It encodes CASSPRGSSGRSSSSYNEQFF.

CDR3 amino acids: CSSGRHNEQFF. In DNA, the CDR3 is TGCAGCTCCGGACGTCACAATGAGCAGTTCTTC. This chain links TRBV29-1 with TRBJ2-1; D gene unclear. The germline V gene encodes CDR1 SQVTM and CDR2 ANQGSEA. This CDR3 has 11 residues. V lost 8 bases and J 5 bases, leaving 10 bases between the germline ends.

This sequence joins TRBV7-6 and TRBJ2-3, with D perhaps matching TRBD1 or TRBD2 (6 bases each). CDR1 and CDR2 (germline): SGHVS, FNYEAQ. This CDR3 comprises 17 residues. V gave up 2 bases and J gave up 5 bases, with 20 bases separating them. The DNA of the CDR3 is TGTGCCAGCAGCTTATCACCGTCGAGGGGGGAGCAAGATACGCAGTATTTT. Translated, it gives CASSLSPSRGEQDTQYF.